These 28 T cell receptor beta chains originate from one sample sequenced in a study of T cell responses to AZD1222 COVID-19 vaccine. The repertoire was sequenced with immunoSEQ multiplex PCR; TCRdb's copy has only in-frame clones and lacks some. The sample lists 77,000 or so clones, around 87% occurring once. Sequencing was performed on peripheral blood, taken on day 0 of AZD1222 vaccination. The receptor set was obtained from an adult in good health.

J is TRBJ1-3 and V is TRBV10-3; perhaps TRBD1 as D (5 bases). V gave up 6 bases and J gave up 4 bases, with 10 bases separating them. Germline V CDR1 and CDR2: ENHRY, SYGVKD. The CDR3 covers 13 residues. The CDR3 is CAIRVDSGNTIYF. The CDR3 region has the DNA TGTGCCATCAGGGTCGACAGCGGAAACACCATATATTTT.

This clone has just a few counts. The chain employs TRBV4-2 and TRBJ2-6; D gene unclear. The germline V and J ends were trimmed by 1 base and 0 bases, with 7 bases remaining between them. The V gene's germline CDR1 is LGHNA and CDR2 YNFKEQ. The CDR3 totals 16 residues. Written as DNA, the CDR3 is TGTGCCAGCAGCCAAGCCGACAACTCTGGGGCCAACGTCCTGACTTTC. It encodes CASSQADNSGANVLTF.

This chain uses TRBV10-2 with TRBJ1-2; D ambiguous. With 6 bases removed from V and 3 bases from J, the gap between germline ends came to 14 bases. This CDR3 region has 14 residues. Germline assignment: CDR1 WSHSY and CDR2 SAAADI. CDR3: CASSRRRADYGYTF. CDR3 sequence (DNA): TGCGCCAGCAGCCGAAGGAGGGCGGACTATGGCTACACCTTC.

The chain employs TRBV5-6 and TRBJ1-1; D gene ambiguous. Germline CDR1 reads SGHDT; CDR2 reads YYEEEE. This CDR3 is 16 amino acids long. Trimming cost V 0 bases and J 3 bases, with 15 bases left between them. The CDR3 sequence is CASSLGRRFRDTEAFF. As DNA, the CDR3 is TGTGCCAGCAGCTTGGGTAGAAGGTTTCGGGACACTGAAGCTTTCTTT. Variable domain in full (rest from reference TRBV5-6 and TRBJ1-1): DAGVTQSPTHLIKTRGQQVTLRCSPKSGHDTVSWYQQALGQGPQFIFQYYEEEERQRGNFPDRFSGHQFPNYSSELNVNALLLGDSALYLCASSLGRRFRDTEAFFGQGTRLTVV.

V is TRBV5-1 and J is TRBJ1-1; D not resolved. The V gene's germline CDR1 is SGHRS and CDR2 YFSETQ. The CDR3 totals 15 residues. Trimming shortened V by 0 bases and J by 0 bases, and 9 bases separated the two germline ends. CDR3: CASSLAGVMNTEAFF. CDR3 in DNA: TGCGCCAGCAGCTTGGCTGGGGTGATGAACACTGAAGCTTTCTTT.

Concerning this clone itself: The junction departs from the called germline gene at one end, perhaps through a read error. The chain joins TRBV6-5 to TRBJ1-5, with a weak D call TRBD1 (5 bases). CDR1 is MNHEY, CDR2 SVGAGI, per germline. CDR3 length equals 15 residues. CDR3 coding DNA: TGTGCTAGCACTCGGGACCCGCGGAGCAATCAGCCCCAGCATTTT. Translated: CASTRDPRSNQPQHF.

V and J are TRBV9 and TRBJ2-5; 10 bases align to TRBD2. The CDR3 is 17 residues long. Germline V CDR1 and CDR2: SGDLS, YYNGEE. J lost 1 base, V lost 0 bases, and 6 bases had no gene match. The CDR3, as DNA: TGTGCCAGCAGCGTAGCTACTAGCGGGACAGCCCAAGAGACCCAGTACTTC. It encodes CASSVATSGTAQETQYF.

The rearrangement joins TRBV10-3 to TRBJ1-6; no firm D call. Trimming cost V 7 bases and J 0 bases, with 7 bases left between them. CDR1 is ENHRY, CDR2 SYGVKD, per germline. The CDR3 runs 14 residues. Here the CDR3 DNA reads TGTGCCATCATGGGGAGCTCCTATAATTCACCCCTCCACTTT. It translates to CAIMGSSYNSPLHF.

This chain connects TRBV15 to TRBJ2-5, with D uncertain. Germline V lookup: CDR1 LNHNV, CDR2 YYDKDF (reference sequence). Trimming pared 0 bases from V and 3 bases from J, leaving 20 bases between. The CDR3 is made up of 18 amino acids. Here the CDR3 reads CATSRDFFLAVKEETQYF. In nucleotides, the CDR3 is TGTGCCACCAGCAGAGATTTTTTCCTGGCGGTTAAGGAAGAGACCCAGTACTTC.

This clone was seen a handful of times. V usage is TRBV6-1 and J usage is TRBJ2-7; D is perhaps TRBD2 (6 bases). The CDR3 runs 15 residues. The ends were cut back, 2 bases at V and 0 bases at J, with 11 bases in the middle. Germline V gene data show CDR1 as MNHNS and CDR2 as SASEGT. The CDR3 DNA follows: TGTGCCAGCAGTGAACAGGCGGGGAGCTCCTACGAGCAGTACTTC. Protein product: CASSEQAGSSYEQYF.

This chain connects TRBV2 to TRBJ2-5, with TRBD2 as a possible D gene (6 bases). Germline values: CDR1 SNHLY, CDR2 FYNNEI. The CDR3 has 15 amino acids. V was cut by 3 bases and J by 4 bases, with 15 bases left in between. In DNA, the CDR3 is TGTGCCAGCAGTGACCGCGGGATGGGGCGAGAGACCCAGTACTTC. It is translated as CASSDRGMGRETQYF. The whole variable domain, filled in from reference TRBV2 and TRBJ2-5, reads EPEVTQTPSHQVTQMGQEVILRCVPISNHLYFYWYRQILGQKVEFLVSFYNNEISEKSEIFDDQFSVERPDGSNFTLKIRSTKLEDSAMYFCASSDRGMGRETQYFGPGTRLLVL.

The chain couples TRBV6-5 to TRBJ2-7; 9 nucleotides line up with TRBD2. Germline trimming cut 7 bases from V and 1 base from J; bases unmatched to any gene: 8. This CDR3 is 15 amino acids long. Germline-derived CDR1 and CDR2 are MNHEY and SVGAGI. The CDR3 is CASTKVAGVSYEQYF. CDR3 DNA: TGTGCCAGCACCAAAGTAGCGGGAGTTTCCTACGAGCAGTACTTC.

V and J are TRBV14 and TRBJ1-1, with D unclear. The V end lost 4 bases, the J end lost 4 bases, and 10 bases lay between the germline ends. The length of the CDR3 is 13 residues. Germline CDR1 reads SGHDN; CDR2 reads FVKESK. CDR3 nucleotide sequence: TGTGCCAGCAGCCTCCTAAGGGCCACTGAAGCTTTCTTT. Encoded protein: CASSLLRATEAFF.

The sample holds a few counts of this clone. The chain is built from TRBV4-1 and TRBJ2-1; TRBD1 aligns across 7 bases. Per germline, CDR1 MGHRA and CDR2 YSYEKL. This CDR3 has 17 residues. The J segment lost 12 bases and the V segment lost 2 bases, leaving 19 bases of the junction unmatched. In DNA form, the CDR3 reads TGCGCCAGCAGCCAACCCGCAGACAGGGACCCACTTAGGGGGCAGTTCTTC. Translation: CASSQPADRDPLRGQFF.

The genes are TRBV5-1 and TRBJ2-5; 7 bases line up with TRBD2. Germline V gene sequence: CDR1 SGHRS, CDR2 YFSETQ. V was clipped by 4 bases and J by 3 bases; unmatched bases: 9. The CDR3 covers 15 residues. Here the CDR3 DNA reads TGCGCCAGCAGCATTCCTAGCGGCAGAAAAGAGACCCAGTACTTC. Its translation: CASSIPSGRKETQYF.

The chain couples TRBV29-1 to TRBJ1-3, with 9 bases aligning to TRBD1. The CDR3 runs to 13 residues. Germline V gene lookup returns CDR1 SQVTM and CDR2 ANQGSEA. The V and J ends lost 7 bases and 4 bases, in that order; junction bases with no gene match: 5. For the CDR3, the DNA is TGCAGCGCCGGGGGACAGGGAGGAAACACCATATATTTT. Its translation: CSAGGQGGNTIYF.

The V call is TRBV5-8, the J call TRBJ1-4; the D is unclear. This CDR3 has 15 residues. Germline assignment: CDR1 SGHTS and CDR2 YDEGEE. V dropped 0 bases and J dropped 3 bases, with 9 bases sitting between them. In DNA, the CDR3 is TGTGCCAGCAGCTTGGTTTACAGTCCTAATGAAAAACTGTTTTTT. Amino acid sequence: CASSLVYSPNEKLFF.

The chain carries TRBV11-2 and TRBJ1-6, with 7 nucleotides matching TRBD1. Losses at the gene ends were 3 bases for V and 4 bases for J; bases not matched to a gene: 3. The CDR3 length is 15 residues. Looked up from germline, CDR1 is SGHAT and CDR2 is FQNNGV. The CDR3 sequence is CASSLAGGYNSPLHF. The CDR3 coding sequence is TGTGCCAGCAGCTTGGCAGGGGGGTATAATTCACCCCTCCACTTT.

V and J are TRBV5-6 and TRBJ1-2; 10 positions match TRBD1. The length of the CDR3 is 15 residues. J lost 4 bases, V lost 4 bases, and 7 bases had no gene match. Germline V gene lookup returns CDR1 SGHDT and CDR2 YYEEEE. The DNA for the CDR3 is TGTGCCAGCAGCCCTTGGACAGGGGGAGGCTATGGCTACACCTTC. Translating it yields CASSPWTGGGYGYTF.

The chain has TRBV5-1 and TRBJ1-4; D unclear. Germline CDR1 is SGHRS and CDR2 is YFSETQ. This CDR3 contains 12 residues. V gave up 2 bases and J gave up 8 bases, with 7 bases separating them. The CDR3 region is CASSFSGEKLFF. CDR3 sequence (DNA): TGCGCCAGCAGCTTCTCGGGAGAAAAACTGTTTTTT.

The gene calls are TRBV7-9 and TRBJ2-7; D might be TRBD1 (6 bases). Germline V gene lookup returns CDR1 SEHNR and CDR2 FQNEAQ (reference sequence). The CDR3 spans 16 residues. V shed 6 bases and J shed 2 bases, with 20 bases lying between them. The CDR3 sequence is CASSYNPGHGTYEQYF. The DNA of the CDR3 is TGTGCCAGCAGTTACAACCCGGGACACGGGACCTACGAGCAGTACTTC.

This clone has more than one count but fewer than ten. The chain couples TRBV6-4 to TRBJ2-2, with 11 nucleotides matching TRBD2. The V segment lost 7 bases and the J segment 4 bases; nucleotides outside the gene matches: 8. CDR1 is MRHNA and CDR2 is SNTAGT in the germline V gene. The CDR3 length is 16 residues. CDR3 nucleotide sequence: TGTGCCAGCACCCAACTAGCGGGAGACTCCACCGGGGAGCTGTTTTTT. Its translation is CASTQLAGDSTGELFF.

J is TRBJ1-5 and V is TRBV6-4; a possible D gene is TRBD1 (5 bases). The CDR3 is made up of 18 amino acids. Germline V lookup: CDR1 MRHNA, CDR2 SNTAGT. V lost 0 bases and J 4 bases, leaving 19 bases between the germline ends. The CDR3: CASSDSTGRRGLNQPQHF. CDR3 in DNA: TGTGCCAGCAGTGACTCGACGGGACGGAGGGGTCTAAATCAGCCCCAGCATTTT.

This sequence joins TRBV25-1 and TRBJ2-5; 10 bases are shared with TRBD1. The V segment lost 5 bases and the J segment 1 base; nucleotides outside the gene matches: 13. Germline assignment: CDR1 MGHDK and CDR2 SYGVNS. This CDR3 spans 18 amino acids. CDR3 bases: TGTGCCAGCAGTCCCTTTTGGACCGGGACAGGGGCCCAAGAGACCCAGTACTTC. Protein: CASSPFWTGTGAQETQYF.

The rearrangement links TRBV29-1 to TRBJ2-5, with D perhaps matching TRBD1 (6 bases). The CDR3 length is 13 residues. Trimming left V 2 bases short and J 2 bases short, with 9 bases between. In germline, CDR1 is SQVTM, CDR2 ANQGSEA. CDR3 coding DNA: TGCAGCGTTGAATTTGACAGGCAAGAGACCCAGTACTTC. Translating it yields CSVEFDRQETQYF.

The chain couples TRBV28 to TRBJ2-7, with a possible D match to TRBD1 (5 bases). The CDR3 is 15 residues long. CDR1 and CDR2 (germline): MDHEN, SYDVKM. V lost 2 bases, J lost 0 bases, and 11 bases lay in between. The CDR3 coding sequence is TGTGCCAGCAGTTTAGGGCAGGGATCCTCCTACGAGCAGTACTTC. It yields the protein CASSLGQGSSYEQYF.

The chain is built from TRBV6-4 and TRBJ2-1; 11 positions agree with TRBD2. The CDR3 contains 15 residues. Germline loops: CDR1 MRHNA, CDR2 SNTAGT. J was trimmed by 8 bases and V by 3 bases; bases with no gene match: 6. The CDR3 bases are TGTGCCAGCAGTGATTTAGCGGGAGGGTTCCATGAGCAGTTCTTC. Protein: CASSDLAGGFHEQFF.

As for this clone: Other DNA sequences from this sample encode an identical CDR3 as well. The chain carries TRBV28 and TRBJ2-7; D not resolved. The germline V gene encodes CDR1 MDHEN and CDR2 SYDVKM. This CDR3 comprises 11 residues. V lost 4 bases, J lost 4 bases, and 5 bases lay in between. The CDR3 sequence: CASSWGYEQYF. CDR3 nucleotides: TGTGCCAGCAGTTGGGGTTACGAGCAGTACTTC.